The text below deals with one T cell receptor beta chain. This clonotype was counted a few times. It lacks a known antigen. No much larger clone is present one base from it, and per-base qualities are unavailable. The sample is drawn from a study of identical twins (TCRdb year 2016). About the investigation overall: TCR alpha and beta repertoires from monozygotic twins, unrelated adults of various ages and cord blood were deep-sequenced to test whether fetal clonotypes persist. To rule out contamination, replicate twin experiments were performed at different times with different library preparation protocols. What the work shows at the level of the full study, not this receptor alone: Invariant T cells such as MAIT and iNKT could partly confound zero-insertion analyses, though diverse VJ usage argued against this for most clonotypes. In monozygotic twins, recombination models systematically underestimated out-of-frame TCR alpha sharing, but the models matched the sharing seen between unrelated individuals. Compared with coincidental sharing between unrelated individuals, out-of-frame TCR alpha sequences shared between twins showed an excess of sequences with low generation probability. Fewer insertions were carried by abundant cord blood beta clonotypes; a weaker similar trend was observed in young adult naive repertoires, while no such trend was observed in memory repertoires. Because the same donors could not be followed over many years, the conclusions depended on cross-sectional statistical analysis. The excess sharing between twins in beta out-of-frame sequences was weaker because fewer shared sequences reduced the signal-to-noise ratio.

The V and J ends are trimmed by 7 bases and 4 bases, leaving 25 bases between them. From the cysteine through the phenylalanine, the CDR3 covers 16 amino acids. Just the 48-base CDR3 DNA is kept, in frame starting at base 1. Reading the germline V gene gives CDR1 SQVTM and CDR2 ANQGSEA. Every donor in the study was a healthy Caucasian. The twin cohort comprised three pairs of female monozygotic twins, all aged about 18 to 30 years. CD4+ and CD8+ T cell populations were isolated with positive isolation kits from Invitrogen. The method was 5' RACE. Sequencing was carried out with an Illumina HiSeq 2000. A universal primer binding site was introduced by template switching, and a unique molecular identifier was present in the final cDNA, enabling accurate counting of TCR cDNA molecules. Specific primers in the conserved constant-segment region were used to synthesize first-strand cDNA for TCR alpha and beta chains. Each cDNA library was double barcoded, with a SMART-Mk sample barcode plus Illumina barcodes, to control for contamination. TruSeq adapter sequences along with Illumina sample barcodes were introduced in two successive PCR steps. The Illumina HiSeq platform was used with custom primers to sequence TCR alpha and beta cDNA libraries. The original methods were these. Raw reads were processed with MiGEC to extract unique molecular identifiers, and MiXCR was used to determine CDR3 positions. Recombination models were inferred per individual with the repgenHMM and IGoR tools using an EM algorithm. The analysis of shared clonotypes was done with the tcR package in R, with sharing normalized by the product of cloneset sizes. To study raw recombination without the effects of thymic and clonal selection, out-of-frame nonproductive sequences were analyzed. In TCRdb, the public reads were trimmed at Q25 with fastp and aligned with MiXCR, with productive beta chains retained. CDR3 protein duplicates are merged, each entry listing the most common genes and DNA. The V and J calls here are based on TCRdb, not the publication. For this sample there are approximately 500,000 distinct CDR3 sequences; around 24% appear just once. The top ten clonotypes cover about 2.7% of the sample.

This same sample was also taken into another study, of T cells expressing NK-cell markers. Per that second paper: In sorted CD3+CD56+NKG2C+, CD3+CD56+NKG2C- and CD3+CD56-NKG2C+ T-cell subsets from eight or nine donors, TCR beta-chain repertoires were profiled. Of the eight sequenced donors, seven were found to be HCMV-seropositive and one was found to be HCMV-seronegative. In several experiments an anti-gammadeltaTCR antibody was added to restrict sorting to alphabetaTCR-expressing T cells. In six or seven donors, the dominant CD3+CD56+NKG2C+ clonotypes ranked among the top 10 CD8+ clonotypes, making up about 1.0-8% of CD8+ T cells. Those dominant clonotypes were again the most abundant among CD3+CD56-NKG2C+ cells in a handful of donors, at about 25-60.1%. Whether the expanded NKG2C-expressing T cell clones were specific for HCMV antigens was left unclear. Randomly selected healthy volunteers, three men and five women, were used as the eight sequenced donors. A commercial ELISA kit detecting HCMV-specific IgG in serum was used to determine HCMV serostatus. Reads were demultiplexed and grouped by UMI with MIGEC, and clonotypes were assembled and quantified with MiTCR. To exclude erroneous sequences, only TCR cDNA sequences supported by at least two reads were retained. The tcR package was used for downstream repertoire analysis, and clonotypes were matched between fractions using CDR3 nucleotide sequence together with V segment. VDJmatch was used to annotate antigen specificity against VDJdb, with one amino acid substitution allowed in CDR3.

In this chain, TRBV29-1 is recombined with TRBJ2-5; the D gene is possibly TRBD2, with 7 bases matching. The source material was CD4+ T cells sorted from blood. The TCR originated in a woman in her late teens or twenties in good health. The sequenced DNA is TGCAGCGCTCGCTGGAGGGGGGGCCTGACGTTAGAGACCCAGTACTTC. Translation gives CSARWRGGLTLETQYF. Beyond the CDR3, the reference TRBV29-1 and TRBJ2-5 genes provide the residues; the full variable domain reads: SAVISQKPSRDICQRGTSLTIQCQVDSQVTMMFWYRQQPGQSLTLIATANQGSEATYESGFVIDKFPISRPNLTFSTLTVSNMSPEDSSIYLCSARWRGGLTLETQYFGPGTRLLVL.